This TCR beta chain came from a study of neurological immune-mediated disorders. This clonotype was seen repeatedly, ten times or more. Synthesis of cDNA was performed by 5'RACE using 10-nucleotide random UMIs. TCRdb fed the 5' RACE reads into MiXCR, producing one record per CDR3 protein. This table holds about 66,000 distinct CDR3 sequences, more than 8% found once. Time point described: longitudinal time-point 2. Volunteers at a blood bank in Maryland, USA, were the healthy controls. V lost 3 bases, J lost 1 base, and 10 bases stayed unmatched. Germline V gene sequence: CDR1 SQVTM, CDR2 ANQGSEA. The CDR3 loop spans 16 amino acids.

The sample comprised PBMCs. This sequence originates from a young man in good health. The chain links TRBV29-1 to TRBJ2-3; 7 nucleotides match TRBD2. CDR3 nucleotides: TGCAGCGTTGAGAAGCGGAGCGGGAAGGGCACAGATACGCAGTATTTT. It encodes CSVEKRSGKGTDTQYF.